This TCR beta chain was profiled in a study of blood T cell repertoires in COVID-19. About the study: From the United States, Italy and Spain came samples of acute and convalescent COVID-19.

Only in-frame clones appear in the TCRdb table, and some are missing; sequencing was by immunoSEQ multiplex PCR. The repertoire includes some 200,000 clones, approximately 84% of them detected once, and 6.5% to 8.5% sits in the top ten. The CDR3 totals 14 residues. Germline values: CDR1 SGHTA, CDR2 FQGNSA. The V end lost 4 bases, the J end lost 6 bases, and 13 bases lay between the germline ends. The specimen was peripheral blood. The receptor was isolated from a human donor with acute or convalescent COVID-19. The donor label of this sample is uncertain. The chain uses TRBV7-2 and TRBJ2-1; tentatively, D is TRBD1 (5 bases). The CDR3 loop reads CASSSTRVVNEQFF. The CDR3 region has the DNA TGTGCCAGCAGCTCGACCAGGGTGGTCAATGAGCAGTTCTTC.